This record looks at one T cell receptor (beta chain) sequence and its context. V was trimmed by 4 bases and J by 5 bases, leaving 11 bases between them. The CDR3 is 13 amino acids. Looked up from germline, CDR1 is KGHSH and CDR2 is LQKENI. This sample is drawn from a study of blood T cell repertoires in COVID-19. Authors' data handling: Reference gene primers were amplified, and this amplification served to estimate nucleated cell counts. Sequencing was performed with immunoSEQ multiplex PCR; in TCRdb, only in-frame clones are kept and a portion is missing. The DNA was the basis for D and trimming; V, J and clone size are from that table. This repertoire shows some 200,000 clones, around four fifths found once; its top ten account for approximately 18%.

The chain joins TRBV18 to TRBJ2-5; possibly TRBD2 for D (5 bases). The receptor was isolated from a woman older than 75 with active or convalescent COVID-19. The sample consisted of peripheral blood. The CDR3 is CASSQLPGETQYF. DNA for the CDR3: TGTGCCAGCTCACAACTTCCGGGGGAGACCCAGTACTTC. Supplemented by reference TRBV18 and TRBJ2-5, the full variable domain reads NAGVMQNPRHLVRRRGQEARLRCSPMKGHSHVYWYRQLPEEGLKFMVYLQKENIIDESGMPKERFSAEFPKEGPSILRIQQVVRGDSAAYFCASSQLPGETQYFGPGTRLLVL.